The 26 T cell receptor beta chains in this list originate from one sample, sequenced in a study of CD8 T cells in Susac syndrome. RNA amounts of roughly 0.5 to 1 ug underwent reverse transcription with random hexamers. TCRdb re-derived calls from the immunoSEQ multiplex PCR reads in MiXCR, one entry per CDR3 protein. This repertoire shows around 200,000 distinct CDR3 sequences, 85% to 95% found once; its top ten account for approximately 0.094%. The sequencing sample was made of CD4+ T cells from PBMCs. The receptors originated from a human donor in good health.

The J gene is TRBJ1-2, the V gene TRBV3-1, with 10 positions matching TRBD1. The CDR3 totals 16 residues. CDR1 LGHDT and CDR2 YNNKEL come from the germline V gene (reference sequence). Trimming took 4 bases from V and 7 from J; bases not matched to a gene: 12. The CDR3 nucleotides read TGTGCCAGCAGCCGCCGGGACAGGGGAAACCTTTTTGGCTACACCTTC. Translating gives CASSRRDRGNLFGYTF.

The chain links TRBV11-2 to TRBJ2-7, with 9 nucleotides matching TRBD1. Trimming removed 4 bases from V and 3 bases from J; junction bases left unmatched: 4. The CDR3 runs 14 residues. Germline CDR1 SGHAT, CDR2 FQNNGV. CDR3 loop: CASSSGTGIYEQYV. DNA for the CDR3: TGTGCCAGCAGCTCCGGGACAGGGATCTACGAGCAGTACGTC.

The rearrangement uses TRBV14 and TRBJ1-2; D is perhaps TRBD1 (6 bases). CDR1 is SGHDN and CDR2 is FVKESK in the germline V gene. Trimming removed 0 bases from V and 4 bases from J, with 12 bases in between. The CDR3 length is 15 residues. The CDR3 here is CASSQEGHRSYGYTF. DNA of the CDR3: TGTGCCAGCAGCCAAGAGGGACACAGGTCCTATGGCTACACCTTC.

The chain has TRBV5-1 and TRBJ1-6, with no clear D. V dropped 4 bases and J dropped 5 bases, with 4 bases sitting between them. CDR3 length equals 12 residues. CDR1 and CDR2 (germline): SGHRS, YFSETQ. Here the CDR3 reads CASSPDNSPLHF. The CDR3 DNA is TGCGCCAGCAGCCCGGATAATTCACCCCTCCACTTT.

The rearrangement links TRBV9 to TRBJ1-2, with 7 positions matching TRBD1. This CDR3 has 13 amino acids. V lost 5 bases and J lost 4; bases outside the gene matches: 5. Germline V gene data show CDR1 as SGDLS and CDR2 as YYNGEE. CDR3 DNA: TGTGCCAGCAGAAACCGGGACAGCTATGGCTACACCTTC. Its protein is CASRNRDSYGYTF.

The chain links TRBV7-2 to TRBJ2-1, with D hard to call. Deletions cut 3 bases from V and 4 bases from J, with 10 bases between. The CDR3 has 14 residues. Germline CDR1 SGHTA, CDR2 FQGNSA. CDR3 sequence reads: CASSLSGRYNEQFF. CDR3 sequence (DNA): TGTGCCAGCAGCTTGTCTGGTCGGTACAATGAGCAGTTCTTC.

This clonotype was detected once. The DNA of the CDR3 is TGCGCCAGCAGCCTCGGACTAGTCGATTCCACAGATACGCAGTATTTT. Translated: CASSLGLVDSTDTQYF. The rearrangement joins TRBV5-1 to TRBJ2-3; 7 nucleotides align to TRBD2. Germline CDR1 and CDR2: SGHRS and YFSETQ. This CDR3 is 16 amino acids long. V gave up 4 bases and J gave up 2 bases; unmatched junction bases: 10.

Comment on this clonotype: The junction departs from the called germline gene at one end, perhaps through a read error. This CDR3 is CASSGRSNLAF. CDR3 nucleotides: TGCGCCAGCAGCGGGCGATCTAACTTGGCCTTC. The rearrangement uses TRBV5-1 and TRBJ1-2; D ambiguous. Germline loops: CDR1 SGHRS, CDR2 YFSETQ. The CDR3 runs to 11 residues.

The chain is built from TRBV18 and TRBJ1-2; the D is unclear. The CDR3 totals 14 residues. Germline CDR1 reads KGHSH; CDR2 reads LQKENI. V dropped 2 bases and J dropped 0 bases, with 7 bases sitting between them. CDR3 sequence (DNA): TGTGCCAGCTCACCAACGTTTGCTAACTATGGCTACACCTTC. Protein: CASSPTFANYGYTF.

The chain has TRBV2 and TRBJ2-4; D remains unclear. The germline CDR1 and CDR2 sequences are SNHLY and FYNNEI. With 1 base removed from V and 0 bases from J, the gap between germline ends came to 10 bases. The CDR3 covers 16 residues. CDR3 amino acids: CASSEVDVIAKNIQYF. As DNA, the CDR3 is TGTGCCAGCAGTGAAGTGGACGTAATAGCCAAAAACATTCAGTACTTC.

The chain uses TRBV24-1 and TRBJ2-3, with D possibly being TRBD1 (5 bases). The V and J ends lost 4 bases and 1 base respectively, with 8 bases between them. The CDR3 extends over 14 amino acids. The V gene's germline CDR1 is KGHDR and CDR2 SFDVKD. This chain's CDR3 is CATSERTRTDTQYF. The CDR3 nucleotides are TGTGCCACCAGTGAGAGGACACGCACAGATACGCAGTATTTT.

The chain uses TRBV20-1 and TRBJ2-7; 10 bases agree with TRBD2. V shed 6 bases, J shed 1 base, and the junction held 3 bases outside the gene matches. CDR1 is DFQATT, CDR2 SNEGSKA, per germline (reference sequence). The CDR3 consists of 13 residues. Written as DNA, the CDR3 is TGCAGTGCGGGTAGCGGGGGGTCCTACGAGCAGTACTTC. Its translation: CSAGSGGSYEQYF.

V gene TRBV29-1 combines with J gene TRBJ1-1; 9 positions agree with TRBD1. The CDR3 spans 13 residues. V shed 3 bases and J 5 bases; nucleotides not matched to a gene: 4. In germline, CDR1 is SQVTM, CDR2 ANQGSEA. CDR3 in amino acids: CSVEETGGTEAFF. CDR3 DNA: TGCAGCGTTGAGGAGACAGGGGGGACTGAAGCTTTCTTT.

The rearrangement joins TRBV20-1 to TRBJ2-5; D not resolved. CDR3 length: 15 amino acids. V gave up 1 base and J gave up 1 base, with 13 bases separating them. CDR1 and CDR2 from the germline V gene are DFQATT and SNEGSKA (reference sequence). DNA for the CDR3: TGCAGTGCTAGAGGGAGAAGGGCGTCCCAAGAGACCCAGTACTTC. Translated, it gives CSARGRRASQETQYF.

V is TRBV5-1 and J is TRBJ1-5, with TRBD1 identical over 7 bases. V lost 4 bases and J lost 5; bases outside the gene matches: 3. The CDR3 length is 13 residues. CDR1 and CDR2 from the germline V gene are SGHRS and YFSETQ. CDR3 in DNA: TGCGCCAGCAGCCGCGGGACAGATCAGCCCCAGCATTTT. Protein product: CASSRGTDQPQHF.

The CDR3 is CSSRGARGEKLFF. CDR3 in DNA: TGCAGCTCGCGTGGGGCTCGGGGTGAAAAACTGTTTTTT. The chain couples TRBV29-1 to TRBJ1-4, with a possible D match to TRBD1 (5 bases). The CDR3 is made up of 13 amino acids. Germline V lookup: CDR1 SQVTM, CDR2 ANQGSEA. The V end lost 8 bases, the J end lost 7 bases, and 17 bases lay between the germline ends.

CDR3 sequence (DNA): TGTGCCAGCAGCTTGGTAGGGACAGGGACCTATGGCTACACCTTC. Protein product: CASSLVGTGTYGYTF. This sequence joins TRBV5-4 and TRBJ1-2; 9 nucleotides match TRBD1. CDR1 SGHNT and CDR2 YYREEE come from the germline V gene (reference sequence). This CDR3 is 15 amino acids long. V shed 0 bases, J shed 4 bases, and the junction held 4 bases outside the gene matches.

V and J are TRBV9 and TRBJ2-7, with TRBD1 as a possible D gene (5 bases). V was shortened by 2 bases and J by 3 bases, with 12 bases between the two germline ends. The CDR3 sequence is 14 residues long. Per the germline V gene, CDR1 is SGDLS and CDR2 is YYNGEE. The CDR3 bases are TGTGCCAGCAGCGTCGATGTCGACAGCTACGAGCAGTACTTC. It codes for CASSVDVDSYEQYF.

The J gene is TRBJ1-3, the V gene TRBV7-9; no clear D gene. Germline V gene data show CDR1 as SEHNR and CDR2 as FQNEAQ (reference sequence). The V end lost 5 bases, the J end lost 0 bases, and 14 bases lay between the germline ends. The CDR3 runs 16 residues. The chain's CDR3 is CASSGPHLDSGNTIYF. The CDR3 coding sequence is TGTGCCAGCAGCGGCCCCCATCTCGACTCTGGAAACACCATATATTTT.

The rearrangement uses TRBV19 and TRBJ2-5, with 10 nucleotides matching TRBD2. V was clipped by 5 bases and J by 5 bases; unmatched bases: 5. The CDR3 loop spans 14 amino acids. Germline values: CDR1 LNHDA, CDR2 SQIVND (reference sequence). The CDR3 DNA reads as TGTGCCAGTAGTCTTCCGGGACTAGCGGAGACCCAGTACTTC. This codes for CASSLPGLAETQYF.

The chain links TRBV12-3 or TRBV12-4 to TRBJ1-5, with D possibly being TRBD1 (5 bases). The V and J ends lost 3 bases and 6 bases respectively, with 6 bases between them. This CDR3 comprises 12 residues. This chain's CDR3 is CASSLGTQPQHF. The CDR3 DNA sequence: TGTGCCAGCAGTTTGGGGACTCAGCCCCAGCATTTT.

This chain links TRBV20-1 with TRBJ1-2, with D possibly matching TRBD1 (6 bases). The germline V and J ends were trimmed by 5 bases and 5 bases, with 21 bases remaining between them. The CDR3 extends over 15 amino acids. Germline V gene sequence: CDR1 DFQATT, CDR2 SNEGSKA (reference sequence). The CDR3, as DNA: TGCAGTGCTGCCCCTACAGGGTTCGTCCCGTATGGCTACACCTTC. Its translation is CSAAPTGFVPYGYTF.

This chain connects TRBV6-5 to TRBJ1-1; TRBD1 matches 7 bases. CDR1 and CDR2 (germline): MNHEY, SVGAGI. CDR3 length: 12 residues. With V trimmed by 8 bases and J by 5 bases, 5 bases remained unmatched. The DNA for the CDR3 is TGTGCCAGCTACAGGGGAAGGACTGAAGCTTTCTTT. Its protein product is CASYRGRTEAFF.

Turning to this clonotype: This CDR3 is missing its conserved last phenylalanine or tryptophan, likely due to a read error. CDR3 protein: CASSLGITGSEQYL. For the CDR3, the DNA is TGTGCCAGCAGTTTAGGGATCACCGGGTCCGAGCAGTACCTC. The chain recombines TRBV11-2 with TRBJ2-7; unclear D gene. The germline V gene has CDR1 SGHAT and CDR2 FQNNGV. The CDR3 consists of 14 residues.

The genes are TRBV5-4 and TRBJ2-5; 12 bases fit TRBD1. Germline V lookup: CDR1 SGHNT, CDR2 YYREEE (reference sequence). The V segment lost 4 bases and the J segment 4 bases; nucleotides outside the gene matches: 2. There are 14 residues in the CDR3. As DNA, the CDR3 is TGTGCCAGCAGCCGGGACAGGGGGCCAGAGACCCAGTACTTC. Residues: CASSRDRGPETQYF.

The V and J genes are TRBV20-1 and TRBJ2-5; possible D gene TRBD1, 6 bases. CDR3 size: 11 residues. Germline V CDR1 and CDR2: DFQATT, SNEGSKA (reference sequence). CDR3 residues: CSESGEETQYF. CDR3 in DNA: TGCAGCGAATCAGGGGAAGAGACCCAGTACTTC.